This T cell receptor beta chain was captured by sequencing in a study of blood T cell repertoires in COVID-19. Per germline, CDR1 SGHTS and CDR2 YDEGEE. This CDR3 contains 15 residues. The ends lost 1 base at V and 4 bases at J; junction bases unmatched: 5. Original processing methods: For nucleated cells, counts were estimated from reference gene primer amplification. Measured with immunoSEQ multiplex PCR; TCRdb has only the in-frame clones, and not every one. V and J calls and clone size follow that table, whereas D and trimming were derived from the DNA. Found here are under 300,000 clones, about 90% of them singletons; the top ten hold approximately 3.3%.

Sequenced: peripheral blood. The V call is TRBV5-8, the J call TRBJ1-2; 9 bases are a match to TRBD1. This clonotype was sampled from a middle-aged woman with acute or convalescent COVID-19. This chain's CDR3 is CASSLRGQGGYGYTF. The CDR3 DNA reads as TGTGCCAGCAGCTTGAGGGGACAGGGAGGCTATGGCTACACCTTC.